A selection of T cell receptor beta chains follows, all from one sample in a study of blood T cell repertoires in COVID-19. Using immunoSEQ multiplex PCR, the repertoire was profiled, and TCRdb retains in-frame clones only, with some absent. The sample contains 350,000 to 400,000 clones, almost 90% of which appear only once. The sequencing input was peripheral blood. The receptors come from a young man with active or convalescent COVID-19. The CDR3 runs from the conserved cysteine through the conserved F or W. The D gene is left open where the match is weak. For some rows the clone size is stated as once, few or many, or as a class when expanded; others skip it.

D: .; size: once; V: TRBV27; J: TRBJ1-1; CDR3: CASSLIAREAEAFF; DNA: TGTGCCAGCAGTTTAATTGCGCGGGAGGCTGAAGCTTTCTTT
D: .; size: .; V: TRBV15; J: TRBJ1-5; CDR3: CATSRDVARGSQPQHF; DNA: TGTGCCACCAGCAGAGACGTTGCCAGGGGCTCACAGCCCCAGCATTTT
D: .; size: .; V: TRBV6-2/TRBV6-3; J: TRBJ1-5; CDR3: CASSYSIYNQPQHF; DNA: TGTGCCAGCAGTTACTCGATCTATAATCAGCCCCAGCATTTT
D: .; size: .; V: TRBV2; J: TRBJ1-1; CDR3: CASLVGGTEAFF; DNA: TGTGCCAGCCTAGTGGGGGGTACTGAAGCTTTCTTT
D: .; size: .; V: TRBV27; J: TRBJ2-7; CDR3: CASSSSLLGLSSYEQYF; DNA: TGTGCCAGCAGTTCCTCGCTTTTGGGCCTGAGCTCCTACGAGCAGTACTTC
D: .; size: .; V: TRBV7-2; J: TRBJ2-3; CDR3: CASSLVASASTDTQYF; DNA: TGTGCCAGCAGCTTAGTCGCTAGCGCGAGCACAGATACGCAGTATTTT
D: .; size: .; V: TRBV6-5; J: TRBJ2-2; CDR3: CASSYSQAGELFF; DNA: TGTGCCAGCAGTTACTCTCAGGCCGGGGAGCTGTTTTTT
D: .; size: medium-sized; V: TRBV29-1; J: TRBJ2-7; CDR3: CSVVGGLEQYF; DNA: TGCAGCGTTGTCGGGGGGCTGGAGCAGTACTTC
D: TRBD2; size: .; V: TRBV6-6; J: TRBJ2-2; CDR3: CASRLAGGTGELFF; DNA: TGTGCCAGCAGGCTAGCGGGAGGCACCGGGGAGCTGTTTTTT
D: .; size: .; V: TRBV13; J: TRBJ2-3; CDR3: CASSPGSYGTDTQYF; DNA: TGTGCCAGCAGCCCGGGTTCTTATGGGACAGATACGCAGTATTTT
D: .; size: .; V: TRBV4-3; J: TRBJ2-7; CDR3: CASSQDGLGYEQYF; DNA: TGCGCCAGCAGCCAAGATGGGCTGGGCTACGAGCAGTACTTC
D: TRBD1; size: .; V: TRBV5-1; J: TRBJ2-1; CDR3: CASGMGQYNEQFF; DNA: TGCGCCAGCGGCATGGGACAGTACAATGAGCAGTTCTTC
D: .; size: .; V: TRBV27; J: TRBJ2-7; CDR3: CASSMLTNPYEQYF; DNA: TGTGCCAGCAGCATGCTGACTAATCCCTACGAGCAGTACTTC
D: TRBD1; size: .; V: TRBV4-3; J: TRBJ2-3; CDR3: CASSQVTGATDTQYF; DNA: TGCGCCAGCAGCCAAGTGACAGGGGCTACAGATACGCAGTATTTT
D: TRBD1; size: .; V: TRBV28; J: TRBJ1-5; CDR3: CASSLTGVISNQPQHF; DNA: TGTGCCAGCAGTTTAACAGGGGTAATTAGCAATCAGCCCCAGCATTTT
D: .; size: .; V: TRBV6-2/TRBV6-3; J: TRBJ2-1; CDR3: CASSLVGLLSYNEQFF; DNA: TGTGCCAGCAGTCTCGTGGGACTGCTCTCCTACAATGAGCAGTTCTTC
D: TRBD1; size: few; V: TRBV28; J: TRBJ1-5; CDR3: CASRPTGAANQPQHF; DNA: TGTGCCAGCAGACCCACAGGGGCTGCAAACCAGCCCCAGCATTTT
D: .; size: .; V: TRBV11-1; J: TRBJ2-1; CDR3: CASSPMFFQTYNEQFF; DNA: TGTGCCAGCAGCCCCATGTTTTTTCAAACTTACAATGAGCAGTTCTTC
D: TRBD1; size: .; V: TRBV19; J: TRBJ1-1; CDR3: CASRDSKRNTEAFF; DNA: TGTGCCAGCCGGGACAGTAAGAGGAACACTGAAGCTTTCTTT
D: .; size: .; V: TRBV27; J: TRBJ2-2; CDR3: CASSLAAPAGELFF; DNA: TGTGCCAGCAGTTTAGCGGCCCCGGCCGGGGAGCTGTTTTTT
D: .; size: .; V: TRBV7-9; J: TRBJ1-3; CDR3: CASSLWGDGNTIYF; DNA: TGTGCCAGCAGCTTATGGGGGGATGGGAACACCATATATTTT
D: .; size: .; V: TRBV28; J: TRBJ1-4; CDR3: CASSLSSRRGSEKLFF; DNA: TGTGCCAGCAGTTTATCTTCCCGCAGGGGTAGTGAAAAACTGTTTTTT
D: .; size: .; V: TRBV7-6; J: TRBJ2-2; CDR3: CASSLGSPGTGELFF; DNA: TGTGCCAGCAGCTTGGGTTCCCCGGGGACCGGGGAGCTGTTTTTT
D: TRBD1; size: .; V: TRBV4-3; J: TRBJ2-1; CDR3: CASSQNRGYPYNEQFF; DNA: TGCGCCAGCAGCCAAAACAGGGGCTATCCCTACAATGAGCAGTTCTTC
D: .; size: .; V: TRBV18; J: TRBJ2-7; CDR3: CASSPRTRENEQYF; DNA: TGTGCCAGCTCACCACGTACCCGAGAAAACGAGCAGTACTTC
D: .; size: .; V: TRBV7-2; J: TRBJ1-1; CDR3: CASSLALGAEAFF; DNA: TGTGCCAGCAGCTTAGCGCTAGGGGCTGAAGCTTTCTTT
D: .; size: .; V: TRBV19; J: TRBJ1-1; CDR3: CASTFPQSVEAFF; DNA: TGTGCCAGTACCTTTCCCCAAAGCGTTGAAGCTTTCTTT
D: .; size: .; V: TRBV15; J: TRBJ1-5; CDR3: CATSRAPAELKNQPQHF; DNA: TGTGCCACCAGCAGAGCCCCTGCGGAGTTGAAAAATCAGCCCCAGCATTTT
D: TRBD1; size: .; V: TRBV28; J: TRBJ1-1; CDR3: CASRGLFPGDRVTEAFF; DNA: TGTGCCAGCAGAGGGCTATTCCCGGGGGACAGGGTTACTGAAGCTTTCTTT
D: .; size: .; V: TRBV5-6; J: TRBJ1-3; CDR3: CASTRGILGNTIYF; DNA: TGTGCCAGCACCCGGGGGATCCTAGGAAACACCATATATTTT
D: .; size: .; V: TRBV28; J: TRBJ1-2; CDR3: CASSPIKGRGDYGYTF; DNA: TGTGCCAGCAGTCCCATTAAGGGGAGGGGCGACTATGGCTACACCTTC
D: .; size: .; V: TRBV5-6; J: TRBJ2-7; CDR3: CASSLVFLPREENEQYF; DNA: TGTGCCAGCAGCTTGGTGTTTCTCCCCCGGGAAGAGAACGAGCAGTACTTC
D: TRBD1; size: .; V: TRBV19; J: TRBJ2-7; CDR3: CASSLYRGALPGGEQYF; DNA: TGTGCCAGTAGTTTATACAGGGGTGCCCTCCCCGGCGGCGAGCAGTACTTC
D: .; size: .; V: TRBV5-1; J: TRBJ1-1; CDR3: CASSLGPSTEAFF; DNA: TGCGCCAGCAGCTTGGGCCCCAGCACTGAAGCTTTCTTT
D: .; size: .; V: TRBV18; J: TRBJ1-5; CDR3: CASSPAGVDQPQHF; DNA: TGTGCCAGCTCACCTGCAGGGGTGGATCAGCCCCAGCATTTT
D: TRBD2; size: once; V: TRBV28; J: TRBJ2-1; CDR3: CASRLRLAGGTYNEQFF; DNA: TGTGCCAGCAGACTCAGACTAGCGGGAGGGACCTACAATGAGCAGTTCTTC
D: TRBD1; size: once; V: TRBV24-1; J: TRBJ1-1; CDR3: CATSSMGQGRTEAFF; DNA: TGTGCCACCAGTTCGATGGGACAGGGCCGTACTGAAGCTTTCTTT
D: .; size: once; V: TRBV19; J: TRBJ2-3; CDR3: CATSVLALGTDTQYF; DNA: TGTGCCACCTCTGTGTTAGCCCTCGGCACAGATACGCAGTATTTT
D: TRBD1; size: .; V: TRBV4-3; J: TRBJ1-2; CDR3: CASSRSGAGGGGYTF; DNA: TGCGCCAGCAGCCGAAGCGGGGCAGGGGGCGGTGGCTACACCTTC